This T cell receptor (beta chain) was captured in a study of cytomegalovirus exposure and HLA in healthy donors. This CDR3 has 14 residues. V trimming: 4 bases; J trimming: 6 bases; junction bases outside the gene matches: 5. The germline gives CDR1 SGDLS, CDR2 YYNGEE. The PCR made use of 60 Vbeta and 13 Jbeta primers. Data came from immunoSEQ multiplex PCR; TCRdb stores just in-frame clones and leaves some out. Listed are fewer than 150,000 clones; around 3.6% falls within the top ten. This sequence was found in a man aged 18 to 29 in good health and CMV-seronegative. The chain couples TRBV9 to TRBJ1-5; the match to TRBD1 covers 9 bases. The sample comprised PBMCs. The DNA of the CDR3 is TGTGCCAGCAGCTCCGGGACAGGGTTTCAGCCCCAGCATTTT. It yields the protein CASSSGTGFQPQHF.